The 14 T cell receptor beta chains reported below all come from one sample, sequenced in a study of beta chain features in type 1 diabetes (dated by TCRdb to 2016 to 2018). The library was built by means of the immunoSEQ multiplex PCR assay. The entire isolated RNA was reverse transcribed using the High Capacity cDNA Reverse Transcription Kit, and thus expressed TCRB transcripts were sequenced. This immuneACCESS table, as held by TCRdb, lists in-frame sequences with V and J called but not all clones. Of the missing ones, under half trace to an unresolved V gene in checked studies; the others have no known cause. In all, the sample holds roughly 230,000 clones, and 9% to 10% of those were seen once. Together, the top ten hold approximately 0.03% of the sample. Source material: naive CD4+ T cells from blood. The cell subset or site label on this specimen signifies: true naive CD4+ T cells. The receptors here all came from a woman aged 18-30 years in good health.

This clone came up a few times. Different DNA sequences within this sample yield the same CDR3. This chain connects TRBV6-5 to TRBJ2-7; D is unresolved. The ends were cut back, 0 bases at V and 2 bases at J, with 14 bases in the middle. CDR1 and CDR2 from the germline V gene are MNHEY and SVGAGI. The CDR3 consists of 16 residues. CDR3 amino acids: CASSYSNPPVTYEQYF. CDR3 bases: TGTGCCAGCAGTTACTCGAATCCCCCGGTAACCTACGAGCAGTACTTC.

V usage is TRBV18 and J usage is TRBJ1-1; 7 positions match TRBD1. Germline loops: CDR1 KGHSH, CDR2 LQKENI. The CDR3 contains 14 residues. Trimming at V came to 4 bases and at J to 5 bases, leaving 7 bases not matched to a gene. As DNA, the CDR3 is TGTGCCAGCTCACAGCCAGGGGGGCAGACTGAAGCTTTCTTT. The encoded protein is CASSQPGGQTEAFF. The full variable domain, rest sourced from reference TRBV18 and TRBJ1-1, is NAGVMQNPRHLVRRRGQEARLRCSPMKGHSHVYWYRQLPEEGLKFMVYLQKENIIDESGMPKERFSAEFPKEGPSILRIQQVVRGDSAAYFCASSQPGGQTEAFFGQGTRLTVV.

This clone was found a few times. This chain joins TRBV30 and TRBJ2-7; D uncertain. Trimming took 5 bases from V and 3 from J, leaving 11 bases between them. CDR1 is GTSNPN, CDR2 SVGIG, per germline (reference sequence). The CDR3 is 12 residues long. CDR3 in amino acids: CAWGHSNYEQYF. In nucleotides, the CDR3 is TGTGCCTGGGGTCACTCTAACTACGAGCAGTACTTC.

This clone was counted between two and nine times. The chain joins TRBV30 to TRBJ1-5; D is ambiguous. The CDR3 spans 11 residues. CDR1 GTSNPN and CDR2 SVGIG come from the germline V gene (reference sequence). This CDR3 is CAAGINQPQHF. For the CDR3, the DNA is TGTGCGGCCGGGATCAATCAGCCCCAGCATTTT.

The chain uses TRBV6-6 and TRBJ2-3; 7 bases agree with TRBD2. With 7 bases clipped from V and 1 base from J, the junction kept 8 bases outside the gene matches. The CDR3 is made up of 15 amino acids. Germline V gives CDR1 MNHNY, CDR2 SVGAGI (reference sequence). The DNA of the CDR3 is TGTGCCAGCATTCACGGGGCGGGAGGCACAGATACGCAGTATTTT. Protein sequence: CASIHGAGGTDTQYF.

The gene calls are TRBV15 and TRBJ1-2; tentatively, D is TRBD1 (5 bases). This CDR3 contains 14 residues. CDR1 and CDR2 from the germline V gene are LNHNV and YYDKDF (reference sequence). Trimming cost V 1 base and J 2 bases, with 8 bases left between them. CDR3 sequence (DNA): TGTGCCACCAGCAGAGGACGACAGAACTATGGCTACACCTTC. It codes for CATSRGRQNYGYTF.

The rearrangement uses TRBV5-4 and TRBJ1-2, with no clear D. The CDR3 is 15 amino acids. Germline CDR1 SGHNT, CDR2 YYREEE (reference sequence). V was trimmed by 0 bases and J by 10 bases, leaving 19 bases between them. CDR3: CASSLAGGGRGDYTF. The CDR3 coding sequence is TGTGCCAGCAGCTTGGCCGGAGGAGGGCGCGGGGACTACACCTTC.

Only a few counts were recorded for this clone. The chain uses TRBV2 and TRBJ2-5; D not certain. The CDR3 covers 15 residues. Germline CDR1 reads SNHLY; CDR2 reads FYNNEI. V was cut by 6 bases and J by 6 bases, with 20 bases left in between. The CDR3 protein is CASRGLQDRRQTQYF. In DNA, the CDR3 is TGTGCCAGCAGGGGCCTCCAGGATAGACGGCAGACCCAGTACTTC.

The CDR3 DNA reads as TGCGCCAGCAGCTTGTCTGTAGCGGGAGCGGGATACAATGAGCAGTTCTTC. This translates into CASSLSVAGAGYNEQFF. V is TRBV5-1 and J is TRBJ2-1, with 9 bases lining up with TRBD2. J gave up 4 bases and V 1 base, and 9 bases lay outside the gene matches. This CDR3 has 17 residues. Germline V gene data show CDR1 as SGHRS and CDR2 as YFSETQ.

The rearrangement uses TRBV5-4 and TRBJ1-1; 7 bases match TRBD1. CDR3 length: 16 amino acids. Germline CDR1 and CDR2: SGHNT and YYREEE (reference sequence). V gave up 3 bases and J gave up 1 base; unmatched junction bases: 9. CDR3 protein: CASSSTGVSRNTEAFF. The DNA of the CDR3 is TGTGCCAGCAGCTCTACAGGGGTGAGTCGGAACACTGAAGCTTTCTTT.

This chain uses TRBV30 with TRBJ1-5; TRBD1 is a possible D gene (6 bases). V lost 5 bases, J lost 11 bases, and 13 bases lay in between. CDR3 length: 11 residues. Per germline, CDR1 GTSNPN and CDR2 SVGIG (reference sequence). CDR3 DNA sequence: TGTGCCTGGGGAACAGGGTCTGCCCAGCATTTT. This gives the protein CAWGTGSAQHF.

This clone was seen only a few times. This chain connects TRBV2 to TRBJ2-6; D gene ambiguous. Trimming removed 7 bases from V and 1 base from J, with 8 bases in between. The germline V gene has CDR1 SNHLY and CDR2 FYNNEI. This CDR3 contains 14 residues. The CDR3: CASNTESGANVLTF. The CDR3 DNA is TGTGCCAGCAATACAGAGTCTGGGGCCAACGTCCTGACTTTC.

This clone was seen only a few times. The chain employs TRBV19 and TRBJ1-2; 7 positions agree with TRBD1. Germline CDR1 reads LNHDA; CDR2 reads SQIVND (reference sequence). The CDR3 has 14 residues. Trimming removed 6 bases from V and 4 bases from J; junction bases left unmatched: 8. CDR3 sequence (DNA): TGTGCCAGTAGGACCAGGCAGGGGGGCTATGGCTACACCTTC. It encodes CASRTRQGGYGYTF.

This chain connects TRBV11-2 to TRBJ1-1; 9 bases are a match to TRBD1. Per germline, CDR1 SGHAT and CDR2 FQNNGV. This CDR3 spans 14 amino acids. J was trimmed by 8 bases and V by 6 bases; bases with no gene match: 10. CDR3 coding DNA: TGTGCCAGCAGTAATACAGGGGGCAGGGGAGAAGCTTTCTTT. It is translated as CASSNTGGRGEAFF.